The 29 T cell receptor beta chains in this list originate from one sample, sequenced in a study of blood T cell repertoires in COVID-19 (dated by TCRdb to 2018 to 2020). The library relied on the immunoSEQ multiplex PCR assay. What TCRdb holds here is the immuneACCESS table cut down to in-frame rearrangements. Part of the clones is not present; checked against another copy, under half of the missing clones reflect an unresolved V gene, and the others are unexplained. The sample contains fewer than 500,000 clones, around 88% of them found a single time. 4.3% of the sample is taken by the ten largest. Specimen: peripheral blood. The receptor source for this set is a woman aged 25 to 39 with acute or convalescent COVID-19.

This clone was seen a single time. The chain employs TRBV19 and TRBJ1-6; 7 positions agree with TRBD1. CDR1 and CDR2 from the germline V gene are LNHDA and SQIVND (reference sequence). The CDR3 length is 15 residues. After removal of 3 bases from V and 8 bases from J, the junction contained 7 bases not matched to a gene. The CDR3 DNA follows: TGTGCCAGTAGTATGACTCTCAGGGGGGATTCACCCCTCCACTTT. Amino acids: CASSMTLRGDSPLHF. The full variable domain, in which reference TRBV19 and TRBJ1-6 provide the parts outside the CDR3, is DGGITQSPKYLFRKEGQNVTLSCEQNLNHDAMYWYRQDPGQGLRLIYYSQIVNDFQKGDIAEGYSVSREKKESFPLTVTSAQKNPTAFYLCASSMTLRGDSPLHFGNGTRLTVT.

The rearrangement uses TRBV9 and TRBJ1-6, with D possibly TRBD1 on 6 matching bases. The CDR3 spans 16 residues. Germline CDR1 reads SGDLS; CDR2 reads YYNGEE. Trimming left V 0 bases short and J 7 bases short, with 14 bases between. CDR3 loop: CASSVGAGDWNSPLHF. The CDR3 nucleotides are TGTGCCAGCAGCGTAGGGGCAGGGGATTGGAATTCACCCCTCCACTTT.

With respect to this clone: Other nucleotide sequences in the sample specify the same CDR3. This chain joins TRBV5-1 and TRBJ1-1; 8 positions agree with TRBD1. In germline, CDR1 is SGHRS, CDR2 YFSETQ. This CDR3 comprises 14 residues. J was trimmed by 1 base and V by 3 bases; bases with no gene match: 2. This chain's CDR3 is CASSYRGENTEAFF. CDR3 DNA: TGCGCCAGCAGCTACAGGGGGGAGAACACTGAAGCTTTCTTT.

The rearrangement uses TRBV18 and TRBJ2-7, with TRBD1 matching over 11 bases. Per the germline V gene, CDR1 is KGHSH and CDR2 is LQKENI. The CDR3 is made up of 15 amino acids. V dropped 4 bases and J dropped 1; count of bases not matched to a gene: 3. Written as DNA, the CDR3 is TGTGCCAGCTCACGGGGGACAGGGGGATCCTACGAGCAGTACTTC. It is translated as CASSRGTGGSYEQYF. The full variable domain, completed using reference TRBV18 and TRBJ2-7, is NAGVMQNPRHLVRRRGQEARLRCSPMKGHSHVYWYRQLPEEGLKFMVYLQKENIIDESGMPKERFSAEFPKEGPSILRIQQVVRGDSAAYFCASSRGTGGSYEQYFGPGTRLTVT.

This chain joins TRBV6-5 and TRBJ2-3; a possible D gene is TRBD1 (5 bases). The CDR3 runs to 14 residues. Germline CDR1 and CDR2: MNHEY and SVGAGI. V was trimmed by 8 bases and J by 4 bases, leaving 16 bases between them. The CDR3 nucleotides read TGTGCCAGCCGGCGTGGCGTAGGGGCAGATACGCAGTATTTT. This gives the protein CASRRGVGADTQYF.

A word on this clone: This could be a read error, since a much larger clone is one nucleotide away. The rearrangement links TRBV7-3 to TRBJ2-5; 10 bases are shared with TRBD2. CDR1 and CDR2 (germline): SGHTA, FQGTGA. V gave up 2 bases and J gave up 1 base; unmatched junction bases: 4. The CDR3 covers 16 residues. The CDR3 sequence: CASSLGSGGSQETQYF. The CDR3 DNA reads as TGTGCCAGCAGCTTAGGTAGCGGGGGGTCCCAAGAGACCCAGTACTTC. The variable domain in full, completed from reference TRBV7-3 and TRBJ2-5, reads GAGVSQTPSNKVTEKGKYVELRCDPISGHTALYWYRQSLGQGPEFLIYFQGTGAADDSGLPNDRFFAVRPEGSVSTLKIQRTERGDSAVYLCASSLGSGGSQETQYFGPGTRLLVL.

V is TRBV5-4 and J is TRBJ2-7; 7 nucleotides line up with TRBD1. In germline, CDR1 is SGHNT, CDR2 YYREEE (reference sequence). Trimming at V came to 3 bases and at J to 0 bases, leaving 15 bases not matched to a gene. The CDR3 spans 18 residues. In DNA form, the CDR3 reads TGTGCCAGCAGCTCCCTATGGTACAGGGGAAAAGGCTCCTACGAGCAGTACTTC. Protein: CASSSLWYRGKGSYEQYF.

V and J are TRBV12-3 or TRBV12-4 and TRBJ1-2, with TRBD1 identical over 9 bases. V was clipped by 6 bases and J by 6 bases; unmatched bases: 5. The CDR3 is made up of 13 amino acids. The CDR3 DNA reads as TGTGCCAGCAGACAGGGGGCAGGGGATGGCTACACCTTC. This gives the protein CASRQGAGDGYTF.

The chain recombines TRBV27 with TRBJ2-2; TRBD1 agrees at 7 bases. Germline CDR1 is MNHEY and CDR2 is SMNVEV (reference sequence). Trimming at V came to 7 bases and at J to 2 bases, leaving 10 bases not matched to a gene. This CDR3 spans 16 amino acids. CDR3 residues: CASNERDRVNTGELFF. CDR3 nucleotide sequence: TGTGCCAGCAACGAAAGAGACAGGGTCAACACCGGGGAGCTGTTTTTT.

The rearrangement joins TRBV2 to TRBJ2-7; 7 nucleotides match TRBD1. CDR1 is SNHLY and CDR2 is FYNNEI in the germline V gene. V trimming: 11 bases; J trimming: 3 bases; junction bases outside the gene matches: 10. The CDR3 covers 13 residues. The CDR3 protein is CARSQGKVYEQYF. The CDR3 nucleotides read TGTGCCCGCTCACAGGGGAAGGTCTACGAGCAGTACTTC.

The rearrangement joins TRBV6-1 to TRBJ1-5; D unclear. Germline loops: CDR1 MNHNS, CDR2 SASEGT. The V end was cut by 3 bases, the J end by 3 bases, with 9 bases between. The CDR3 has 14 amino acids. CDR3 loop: CASSDLQPNQPQHF. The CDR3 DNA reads TGTGCCAGCAGTGATTTACAGCCCAATCAGCCCCAGCATTTT.

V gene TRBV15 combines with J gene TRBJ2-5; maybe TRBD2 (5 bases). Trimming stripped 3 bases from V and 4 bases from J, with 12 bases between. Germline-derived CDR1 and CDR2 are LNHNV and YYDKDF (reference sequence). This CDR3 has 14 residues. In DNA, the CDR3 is TGTGCCACCAGCAGCCGAAACGCGGGAGAGACCCAGTACTTC. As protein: CATSSRNAGETQYF.

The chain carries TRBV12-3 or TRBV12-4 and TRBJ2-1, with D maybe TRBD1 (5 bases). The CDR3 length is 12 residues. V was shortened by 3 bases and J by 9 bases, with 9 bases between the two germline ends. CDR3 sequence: CASSLEGAEQFF. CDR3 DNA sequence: TGTGCCAGCAGTTTGGAAGGGGCTGAGCAGTTCTTC.

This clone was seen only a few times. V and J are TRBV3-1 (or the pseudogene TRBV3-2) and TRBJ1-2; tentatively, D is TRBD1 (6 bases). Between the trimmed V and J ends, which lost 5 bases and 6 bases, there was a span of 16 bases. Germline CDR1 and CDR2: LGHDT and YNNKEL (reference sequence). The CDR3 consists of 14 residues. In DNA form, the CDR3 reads TGTGCCAGCAGCGGCCGGACAGCTCCTCATGGCTACACCTTC. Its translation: CASSGRTAPHGYTF.

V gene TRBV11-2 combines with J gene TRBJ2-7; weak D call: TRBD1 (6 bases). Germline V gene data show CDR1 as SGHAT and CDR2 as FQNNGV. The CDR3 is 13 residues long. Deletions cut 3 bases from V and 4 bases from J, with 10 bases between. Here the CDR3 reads CASSFGTNYEQYF. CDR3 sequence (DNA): TGTGCCAGCAGCTTTGGGACAAATTACGAGCAGTACTTC.

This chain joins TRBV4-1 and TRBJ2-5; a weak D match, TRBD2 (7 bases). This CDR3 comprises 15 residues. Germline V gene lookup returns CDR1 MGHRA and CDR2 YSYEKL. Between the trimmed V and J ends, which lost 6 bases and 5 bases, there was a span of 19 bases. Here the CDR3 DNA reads TGCGCCAGCAGACAAATCGGGGGGCCGGGGGAGACCCAGTACTTC. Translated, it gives CASRQIGGPGETQYF.

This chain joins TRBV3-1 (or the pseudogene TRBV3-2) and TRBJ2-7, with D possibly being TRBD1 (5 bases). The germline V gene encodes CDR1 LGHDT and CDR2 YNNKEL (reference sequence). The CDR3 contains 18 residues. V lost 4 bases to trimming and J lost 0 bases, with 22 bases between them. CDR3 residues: CASSLHGWPNRSSYEQYF. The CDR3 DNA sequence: TGTGCCAGCAGCCTTCATGGTTGGCCGAACAGGAGCTCCTACGAGCAGTACTTC.

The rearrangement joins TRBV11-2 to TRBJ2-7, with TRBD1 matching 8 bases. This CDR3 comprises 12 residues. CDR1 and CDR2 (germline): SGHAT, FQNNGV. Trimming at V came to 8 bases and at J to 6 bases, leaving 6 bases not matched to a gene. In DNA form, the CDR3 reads TGTGCCAGCGGCAGGGGGCTGGGCGAGCAGTACTTC. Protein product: CASGRGLGEQYF.

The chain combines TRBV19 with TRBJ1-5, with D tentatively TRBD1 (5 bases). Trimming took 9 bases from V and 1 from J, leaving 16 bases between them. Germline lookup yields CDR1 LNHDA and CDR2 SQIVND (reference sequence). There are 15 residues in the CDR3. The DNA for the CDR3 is TGTGCCAGCAATCCAGGGATCAGGAGCAATCAGCCCCAGCATTTT. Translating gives CASNPGIRSNQPQHF.

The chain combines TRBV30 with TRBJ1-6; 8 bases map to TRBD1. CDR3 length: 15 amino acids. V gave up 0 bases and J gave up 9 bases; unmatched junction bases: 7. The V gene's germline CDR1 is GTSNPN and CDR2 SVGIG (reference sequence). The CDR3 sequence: CAWSVEDRVSSPLHF. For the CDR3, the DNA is TGTGCCTGGAGTGTAGAGGACAGGGTATCTTCACCCCTCCACTTT. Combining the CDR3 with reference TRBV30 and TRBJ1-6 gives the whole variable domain SQTIHQWPATLVQPVGSPLSLECTVEGTSNPNLYWYRQAAGRGLQLLFYSVGIGQISSEVPQNLSASRPQDRQFILSSKKLLLSDSGFYLCAWSVEDRVSSPLHFGNGTRLTVT.

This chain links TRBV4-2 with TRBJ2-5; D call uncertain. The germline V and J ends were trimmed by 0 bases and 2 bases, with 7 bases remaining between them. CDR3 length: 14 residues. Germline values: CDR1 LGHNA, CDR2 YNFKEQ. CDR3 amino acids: CASSQDLVQETQYF. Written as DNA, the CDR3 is TGTGCCAGCAGCCAAGATCTCGTTCAAGAGACCCAGTACTTC.

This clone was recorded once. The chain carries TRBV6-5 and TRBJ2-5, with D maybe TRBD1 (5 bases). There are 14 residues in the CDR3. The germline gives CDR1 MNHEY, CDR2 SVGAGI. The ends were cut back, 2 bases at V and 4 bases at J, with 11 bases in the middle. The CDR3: CASSYSRAVETQYF. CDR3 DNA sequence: TGTGCCAGCAGTTACAGCAGGGCGGTAGAGACCCAGTACTTC.

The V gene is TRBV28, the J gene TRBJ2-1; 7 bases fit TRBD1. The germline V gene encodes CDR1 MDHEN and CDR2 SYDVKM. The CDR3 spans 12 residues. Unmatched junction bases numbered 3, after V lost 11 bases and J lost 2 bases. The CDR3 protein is CAAGTAYNEQFF. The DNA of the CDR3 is TGTGCCGCCGGGACAGCCTACAATGAGCAGTTCTTC.

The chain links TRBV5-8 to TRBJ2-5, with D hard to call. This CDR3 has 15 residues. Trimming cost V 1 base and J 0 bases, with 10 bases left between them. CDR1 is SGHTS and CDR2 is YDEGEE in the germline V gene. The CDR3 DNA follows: TGTGCCAGCAGCTTGCCTACCTGGTACCAAGAGACCCAGTACTTC. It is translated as CASSLPTWYQETQYF.

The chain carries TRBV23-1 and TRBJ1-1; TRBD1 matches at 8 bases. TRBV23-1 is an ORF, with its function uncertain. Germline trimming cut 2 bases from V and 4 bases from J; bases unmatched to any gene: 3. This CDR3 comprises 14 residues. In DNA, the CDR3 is TGCGCCAGCAGTCAACGACAGGGGAGCACTGAAGCTTTCTTT. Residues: CASSQRQGSTEAFF.

In DNA, the CDR3 is TGTGCCAGCAGCTCGGAAGACAGGTCCTACGAGCAGTACTTC. It yields the protein CASSSEDRSYEQYF. The V gene is TRBV7-9, the J gene TRBJ2-7; possible D gene TRBD1, 6 bases. V was trimmed by 4 bases and J by 1 base, leaving 11 bases between them. The CDR3 runs 14 residues. Germline CDR1 and CDR2: SEHNR and FQNEAQ (reference sequence).

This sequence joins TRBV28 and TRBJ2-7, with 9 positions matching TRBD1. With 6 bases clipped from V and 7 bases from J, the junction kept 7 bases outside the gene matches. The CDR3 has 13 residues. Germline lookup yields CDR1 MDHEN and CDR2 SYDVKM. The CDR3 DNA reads TGTGCCAGCAGAACCGGGACAGGGAATGAGCAGTACTTC. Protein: CASRTGTGNEQYF.

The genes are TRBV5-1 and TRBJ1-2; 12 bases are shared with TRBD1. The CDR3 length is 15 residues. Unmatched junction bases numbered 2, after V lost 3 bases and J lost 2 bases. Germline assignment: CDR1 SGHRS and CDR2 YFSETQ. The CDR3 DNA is TGCGCCAGCAGCTCCGGGACAGGGGGCAACTATGGCTACACCTTC. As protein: CASSSGTGGNYGYTF.

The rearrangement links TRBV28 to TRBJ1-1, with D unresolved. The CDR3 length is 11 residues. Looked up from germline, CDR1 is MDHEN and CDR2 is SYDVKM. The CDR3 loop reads CGTSKYTEAFF. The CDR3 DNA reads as TGTGGTACTTCGAAGTACACTGAAGCTTTCTTT.